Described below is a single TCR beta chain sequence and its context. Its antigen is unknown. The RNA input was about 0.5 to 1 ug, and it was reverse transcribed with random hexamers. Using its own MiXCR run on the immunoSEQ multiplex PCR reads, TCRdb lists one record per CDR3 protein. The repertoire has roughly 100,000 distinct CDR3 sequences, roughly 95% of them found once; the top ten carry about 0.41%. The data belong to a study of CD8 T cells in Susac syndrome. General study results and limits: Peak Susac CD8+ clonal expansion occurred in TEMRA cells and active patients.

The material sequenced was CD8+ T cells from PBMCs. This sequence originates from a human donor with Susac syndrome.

The CDR3 sequence is CASSQQGIYGYTF. DNA of the CDR3: TGTGCCAGCAGTCAGCAGGGGATCTATGGCTACACCTTC. The rearrangement links TRBV12-3 or TRBV12-4 to TRBJ1-2; the D gene is possibly TRBD1 (6 bases). Trimming removed 5 bases at V and 4 bases at J, with 11 bases between. The CDR3 covers 13 residues.